This passage covers 22 T cell receptor beta chains from one sample sequenced in a study of OX40 agonist ivuxolimab in advanced cancers. Repertoires were generated with immunoSEQ multiplex PCR, while TCRdb's copy carries only in-frame clones and drops some. The sample has roughly 86,000 clones; 80% to 95% are singletons. The material was CD4+ or CD8+ T cells sorted from blood, obtained in a trial of the OX40 agonist ivuxolimab. Every receptor here comes from an adult with an advanced solid tumor such as melanoma, head and neck, liver or kidney cancer.

The chain links TRBV6-5 to TRBJ2-2; D call uncertain. The CDR3 consists of 13 residues. Trimming took off 2 bases at V and 3 bases at J, with 4 bases between the two ends. The V gene's germline CDR1 is MNHEY and CDR2 SVGAGI. The CDR3 DNA is TGTGCCAGCAGTTACCAGTACACCGGGGAGCTGTTTTTT. Protein sequence: CASSYQYTGELFF.

This sequence joins TRBV6-5 and TRBJ2-5; D ambiguous. This CDR3 contains 13 residues. The ends were cut back, 1 base at V and 5 bases at J, with 8 bases in the middle. Per the germline V gene, CDR1 is MNHEY and CDR2 is SVGAGI. CDR3 residues: CASSYYAGETQYF. CDR3 in DNA: TGTGCCAGCAGTTACTATGCTGGGGAGACCCAGTACTTC.

On this clone itself: At the DNA level, this CDR3 is encoded by other sequences in the same sample as well. The CDR3 nucleotides read TGCGCCAGCAGCTTGGACTCAGGGACATCCTACGAGCAGTACTTC. Translating it yields CASSLDSGTSYEQYF. The chain couples TRBV5-1 to TRBJ2-7; weak D call: TRBD1 (6 bases). Deletions cut 0 bases from V and 1 base from J, with 11 bases between. CDR1 is SGHRS, CDR2 YFSETQ, per germline. This CDR3 spans 15 amino acids.

Note on this clone: Additional DNA sequences in this sample encode the identical CDR3. The chain recombines TRBV5-4 with TRBJ1-1; D not certain. The CDR3 is 11 residues long. The germline V gene has CDR1 SGHNT and CDR2 YYREEE (reference sequence). V lost 2 bases, J lost 5 bases, and 4 bases lay in between. The CDR3 nucleotides are TGTGCCAGCAGCTTAAATACTGAAGCTTTCTTT. It translates to CASSLNTEAFF. Full variable domain (remainder filled in from reference TRBV5-4 and TRBJ1-1): ETGVTQSPTHLIKTRGQQVTLRCSSQSGHNTVSWYQQALGQGPQFIFQYYREEENGRGNFPPRFSGLQFPNYSSELNVNALELDDSALYLCASSLNTEAFFGQGTRLTVV.

V usage is TRBV7-3 and J usage is TRBJ2-7; TRBD1 might be the D (6 bases). This CDR3 region has 13 residues. V was trimmed by 5 bases and J by 6 bases, leaving 14 bases between them. CDR1 is SGHTA, CDR2 FQGTGA, per germline. CDR3: CASSVSQGSEQYF. The CDR3 nucleotides are TGTGCCAGCAGCGTATCACAGGGTTCCGAGCAGTACTTC.

The gene calls are TRBV18 and TRBJ2-5; a weak D match, TRBD2 (5 bases). Trimming took off 4 bases at V and 3 bases at J, with 9 bases between the two ends. CDR1 is KGHSH, CDR2 LQKENI, per germline. The CDR3 totals 13 residues. The CDR3 DNA sequence: TGTGCCAGCTCACGGAAGGGAGAAGAGACCCAGTACTTC. This encodes CASSRKGEETQYF.

Only a few counts were recorded for this clone. The genes are TRBV5-1 and TRBJ2-5; D possibly corresponds to TRBD1 (6 bases). The germline V gene encodes CDR1 SGHRS and CDR2 YFSETQ. Trimming stripped 7 bases from V and 1 base from J, with 14 bases between. The CDR3 contains 14 residues. As DNA, the CDR3 is TGCGCCAGCTCTCTGATGGGGGCCCAAGAGACCCAGTACTTC. It is translated as CASSLMGAQETQYF.

The chain is built from TRBV19 and TRBJ1-3; 10 positions match TRBD1. Germline lookup yields CDR1 LNHDA and CDR2 SQIVND (reference sequence). Trimming took 6 bases from V and 1 from J; bases not matched to a gene: 12. The CDR3 extends over 18 amino acids. CDR3 nucleotides: TGTGCCAGTAGCAAAGCCAGACAGGGGGCGACATCTGGAAACACCATATATTTT. This gives the protein CASSKARQGATSGNTIYF.

V usage is TRBV18 and J usage is TRBJ2-7; TRBD2 matches at 12 bases. The V segment lost 0 bases and the J segment 5 bases; nucleotides outside the gene matches: 8. The CDR3 loop spans 17 amino acids. CDR1 and CDR2 from the germline V gene are KGHSH and LQKENI. The CDR3 DNA follows: TGTGCCAGCTCACCACCGGAGACTAGCGGGAGTATACACGAGCAGTACTTC. This sequence encodes CASSPPETSGSIHEQYF. Complete variable domain (other parts from reference TRBV18 and TRBJ2-7): NAGVMQNPRHLVRRRGQEARLRCSPMKGHSHVYWYRQLPEEGLKFMVYLQKENIIDESGMPKERFSAEFPKEGPSILRIQQVVRGDSAAYFCASSPPETSGSIHEQYFGPGTRLTVT.

The chain recombines TRBV7-2 with TRBJ1-3; D remains unclear. The CDR3 is 16 amino acids. Deletions cut 5 bases from V and 0 bases from J, with 14 bases between. Germline-derived CDR1 and CDR2 are SGHTA and FQGNSA. The CDR3 loop is CASSPRRAPSGNTIYF. CDR3 sequence (DNA): TGTGCCAGCAGCCCCCGACGGGCACCCTCTGGAAACACCATATATTTT.

The gene calls are TRBV18 and TRBJ2-3; 8 bases are shared with TRBD1. Germline V gene lookup returns CDR1 KGHSH and CDR2 LQKENI. The CDR3 is made up of 12 amino acids. Germline trimming cut 4 bases from V and 6 bases from J; bases unmatched to any gene: 0. Written as DNA, the CDR3 is TGTGCCAGCTCACGACAGGGGGATACGCAGTATTTT. Translating it yields CASSRQGDTQYF.

The chain employs TRBV15 and TRBJ1-2, with D maybe TRBD1 (6 bases). This CDR3 spans 16 amino acids. V was trimmed by 1 base and J by 3 bases, leaving 15 bases between them. In germline, CDR1 is LNHNV, CDR2 YYDKDF (reference sequence). CDR3 sequence reads: CATSRAIPRTDYGYTF. The DNA of the CDR3 is TGTGCCACCAGCAGAGCGATTCCTCGGACAGACTATGGCTACACCTTC.

The chain uses TRBV5-6 and TRBJ2-2, with unresolved D. The CDR3 sequence is 14 residues long. V was cut by 3 bases and J by 0 bases, with 6 bases left in between. Germline V gene data show CDR1 as SGHDT and CDR2 as YYEEEE. CDR3 nucleotide sequence: TGTGCCAGCAGCTCTGGCGCGAACACCGGGGAGCTGTTTTTT. Its protein is CASSSGANTGELFF.

This rearrangement joins TRBV11-2 to TRBJ2-2, with 13 positions matching TRBD2. Germline CDR1 SGHAT, CDR2 FQNNGV. This CDR3 spans 15 amino acids. V was pared by 3 bases and J by 7 bases, with 2 bases of the junction left unmatched. The CDR3 nucleotides are TGTGCCAGCAGCTTTGGGACTAGCGGGGTCGGGGAGCTGTTTTTT. Translation gives CASSFGTSGVGELFF.

This rearrangement joins TRBV27 to TRBJ1-4; D may be TRBD1 (5 bases). Germline loops: CDR1 MNHEY, CDR2 SMNVEV (reference sequence). V gave up 1 base and J gave up 3 bases, with 9 bases separating them. This CDR3 has 15 amino acids. CDR3 DNA sequence: TGTGCCAGCAGTTTATGGGGGGGTTCTAATGAAAAACTGTTTTTT. This sequence encodes CASSLWGGSNEKLFF. Full variable domain (outside the CDR3, taken from reference TRBV27 and TRBJ1-4): EAQVTQNPRYLITVTGKKLTVTCSQNMNHEYMSWYRQDPGLGLRQIYYSMNVEVTDKGDVPEGYKVSRKEKRNFPLILESPSPNQTSLYFCASSLWGGSNEKLFFGSGTQLSVL.

The CDR3 DNA follows: TGTGCTCAGCGGCGAATCGGGGCTAATCTGCGGGGGCGAGGCTACACCTTC. This codes for CAQRRIGANLRGRGYTF. The chain combines TRBV21-1 with TRBJ1-2. TRBV21-1 corresponds to a pseudogene. This CDR3 region has 17 residues.

The chain uses TRBV9 and TRBJ2-5; perhaps TRBD1 as D (6 bases). The germline gives CDR1 SGDLS, CDR2 YYNGEE. CDR3 length: 15 residues. With 2 bases removed from V and 2 bases from J, the gap between germline ends came to 13 bases. CDR3 DNA sequence: TGTGCCAGCAGCGTTAGGCAGGGGTTTCAAGAGACCCAGTACTTC. It codes for CASSVRQGFQETQYF.

The rearrangement joins TRBV5-4 to TRBJ2-7; D might be TRBD1 or TRBD2, each matching 5 bases. The CDR3 extends over 15 amino acids. Trimming stripped 4 bases from V and 2 bases from J, with 16 bases between. In germline, CDR1 is SGHNT, CDR2 YYREEE (reference sequence). CDR3 amino acids: CASSKNRDLTYEQYF. The CDR3 nucleotides are TGTGCCAGCAGCAAGAACCGGGACCTGACCTACGAGCAGTACTTC.

The chain carries TRBV7-2 and TRBJ2-1; 7 positions match TRBD1. The CDR3 length is 15 residues. Germline V gene data show CDR1 as SGHTA and CDR2 as FQGNSA. V shed 5 bases and J 4 bases; nucleotides not matched to a gene: 8. Written as DNA, the CDR3 is TGTGCCAGCAGCCCTGTCCGGGACAGTTACAATGAGCAGTTCTTC. As protein: CASSPVRDSYNEQFF. The complete variable domain, with remaining parts taken from reference TRBV7-2 and TRBJ2-1, reads GAGVSQSPSNKVTEKGKDVELRCDPISGHTALYWYRQSLGQGLEFLIYFQGNSAPDKSGLPSDRFSAERTGGSVSTLTIQRTQQEDSAVYLCASSPVRDSYNEQFFGPGTRLTVL.

This rearrangement joins TRBV14 to TRBJ1-6; D remains ambiguous. The V and J ends lost 4 bases and 0 bases respectively, with 7 bases between them. The germline gives CDR1 SGHDN, CDR2 FVKESK. The CDR3 loop spans 15 amino acids. The chain's CDR3 is CASSRTNSYNSPLHF. CDR3 bases: TGTGCCAGCAGCCGTACTAACTCCTATAATTCACCCCTCCACTTT.

The rearrangement links TRBV7-9 to TRBJ1-4; 10 nucleotides agree with TRBD1. CDR1 is SEHNR, CDR2 FQNEAQ, per germline (reference sequence). The CDR3 contains 15 residues. The ends lost 5 bases at V and 8 bases at J; junction bases unmatched: 8. The CDR3 DNA reads as TGTGCCAGCAGCGCCGGGACAGGGGCTTCGGAAAAACTGTTTTTT. Translation: CASSAGTGASEKLFF.

This chain links TRBV21-1 with TRBJ2-4. TRBV21-1 is a pseudogene. The CDR3 runs to 19 residues. The CDR3, as DNA: TGTGCCAGCGGGCTCGAGGGGACCGCTACTTGCGGGGCCAAAAACATTCAGTACTTC. It is translated as CASGLEGTATCGAKNIQYF.